The T cell receptor beta chain described here comes from a study of CD8+CD57+ T cells in acquired aplastic anemia. Study-wide context: Sorted CD4+ and CD8+ cells gave an average of approximately 3.1 ug of DNA.

Study findings and constraints: Patients and controls were found to share some 30 CD8+ CDR3 sequences. Controls and patients did not differ significantly in CD8+ Simpson's diversity.

Sequencing was done on patients that had shown CD8+CD57+ cell expansion by flow cytometry. A remark on this clonotype: Its antigen is not identified.

It was genomic DNA that served as the template for profiling TCR beta VDJ and CDR3. TCRdb reanalysed the reads using MiXCR and keeps one entry per CDR3 protein. Among under 200,000 distinct CDR3 sequences listed, under 50% were seen once. The CDR3 sequence is 14 residues long. Trimming removed 1 base at V and 5 bases at J, with 8 bases between. CDR1 is LGHNA and CDR2 is YSLEER in the germline V gene. This receptor was taken from a human donor with aplastic anemia. The chain carries TRBV4-3 and TRBJ2-2, with D tentatively TRBD1 (5 bases). What was sequenced was sorted CD4+, CD8+, or CD8+CD57+ T cells (not recorded which) from PBMCs. CDR3 region: CASSQVTGTGELFF. The CDR3, as DNA: TGCGCCAGCAGCCAAGTCACAGGAACCGGGGAGCTGTTTTTT.